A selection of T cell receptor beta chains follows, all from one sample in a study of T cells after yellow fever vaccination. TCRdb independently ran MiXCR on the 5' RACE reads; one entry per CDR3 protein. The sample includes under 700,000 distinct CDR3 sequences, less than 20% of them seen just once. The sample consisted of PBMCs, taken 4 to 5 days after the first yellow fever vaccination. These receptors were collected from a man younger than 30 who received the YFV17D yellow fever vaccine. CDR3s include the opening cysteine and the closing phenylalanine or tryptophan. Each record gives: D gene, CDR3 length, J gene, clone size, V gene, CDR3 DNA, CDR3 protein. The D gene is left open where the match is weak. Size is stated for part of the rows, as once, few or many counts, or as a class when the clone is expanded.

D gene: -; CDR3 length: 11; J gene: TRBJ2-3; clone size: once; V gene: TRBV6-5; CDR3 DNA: TGTGCCAGCAGCAGTAAAGATACGCAGTATTTT; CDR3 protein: CASSSKDTQYF
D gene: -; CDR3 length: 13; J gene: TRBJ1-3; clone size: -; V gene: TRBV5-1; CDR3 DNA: TGCGCCAGCGGACAGACGACTGGAAACACCATATATTTT; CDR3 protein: CASGQTTGNTIYF
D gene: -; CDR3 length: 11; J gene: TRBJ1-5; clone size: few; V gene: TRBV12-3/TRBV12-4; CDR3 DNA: TGTGCCAGCAGCTTACAGGGGCCCCAGCATTTT; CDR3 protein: CASSLQGPQHF
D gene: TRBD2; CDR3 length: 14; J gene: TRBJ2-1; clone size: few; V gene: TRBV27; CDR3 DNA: TGTGCCAGCACCCTCAGCGGGGTGGACAATGAGCAGTTCTTC; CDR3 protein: CASTLSGVDNEQFF
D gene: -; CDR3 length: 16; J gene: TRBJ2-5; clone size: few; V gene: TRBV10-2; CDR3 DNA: TGCGCCAGCAGTGAGAGGAGGGGGACAGCTCACGAGACCCAGTACTTC; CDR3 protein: CASSERRGTAHETQYF
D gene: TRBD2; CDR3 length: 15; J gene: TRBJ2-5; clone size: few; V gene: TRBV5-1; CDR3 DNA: TGCGCCAGCGCTCGACTAGCGGGGGGCCAAGAGACCCAGTACTTC; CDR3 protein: CASARLAGGQETQYF
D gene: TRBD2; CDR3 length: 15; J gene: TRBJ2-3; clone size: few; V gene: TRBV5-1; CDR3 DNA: TGCGCCAGCAGTCGTAGGGCGGGGGACACAGATACGCAGTATTTT; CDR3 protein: CASSRRAGDTDTQYF
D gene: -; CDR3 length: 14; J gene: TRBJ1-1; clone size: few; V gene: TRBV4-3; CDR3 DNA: TGCGCCAGCAGCCAAGATGGAACCTCTTATGGGGCTTTCTTT; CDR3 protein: CASSQDGTSYGAFF
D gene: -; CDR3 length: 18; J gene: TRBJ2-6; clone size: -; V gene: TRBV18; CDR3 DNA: TGTGCCAGCTCACCACTCGTGGGCTATGGCTCTGGGGCCAACGTCCTGACTTTC; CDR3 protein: CASSPLVGYGSGANVLTF
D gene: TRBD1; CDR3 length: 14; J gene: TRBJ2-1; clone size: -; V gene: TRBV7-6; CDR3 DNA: TGTGCCAGCAGCCGACCCGACAGGGGGAAGGAGCAGTTCTTC; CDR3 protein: CASSRPDRGKEQFF